The 2 T cell receptor beta chains in this list originate from one sample, sequenced in a study of CD8+ T cells in alopecia areata. A sort of pooled cutaneous lymph node cells used CD4, CD8alpha, NKG2D, NKG2ACE and other stains. cDNA prepared by RNA extraction and subsequent reverse transcription served as the template for sequencing. Clones were sequenced by immunoSEQ multiplex PCR, and TCRdb holds only the in-frame ones, with some missing. The sample yields around 290,000 clones, without any singletons. Material: CD4+ T cells sorted from a lymph node. The receptors were gathered from a C3H/HeJ mouse with alopecia areata. The MHC haplotype of this mouse line is H2-k.

This clone was seen a few times. Mouse gene names and germline throughout. With the read ending 4 residues before the CDR3 end, the germline J gene is used to fill in that end. This same CDR3 is encoded by further DNA sequences in the sample. The chain uses TRBV13-1 and TRBJ2-1; 14 bases are a match to TRBD2. After removal of 5 bases from V and 6 bases from J, the junction contained 4 bases not matched to a gene. CDR3 length: 15 residues. The germline CDR1 and CDR2 sequences are NSHNY and SYGAGN. Incomplete CDR3 DNA: TGTGCCAGCAGCGGGACTGGGGGGGCGCTTGCT. Protein: CASSGTGGALA. From start to end, the CDR3 is CASSGTGGALAEQFF.

Only a few counts were recorded for this clone. Mouse names are used for the genes. The read falls 4 residues short of the CDR3 end, and the missing part is taken from the germline J gene. The J gene is TRBJ2-5, the V gene TRBV19, with D perhaps matching TRBD1 (5 bases). V was clipped by 1 base and J by 2 bases, with 11 bases between them. The CDR3 runs 15 residues. Germline V CDR1 and CDR2: FNHDT, SITEND (reference sequence). The part of the CDR3 DNA that was read is TGTGCCAGCAGTATAAAAGGGGTTCGCCAAGAC. Translated, it gives CASSIKGVRQD. The entire CDR3 is CASSIKGVRQDTQYF.